Listed here are 23 T cell receptor beta chains from one sample, sequenced in a study of T cells in Graves' hyperthyroidism and ophthalmopathy. There were TCR beta CDR3 regions amplified from RNA transcripts. RT-PCR in the first round (using the HTBI primer set) targeted the TCR CDR3. TCRdb analysed the multiplex PCR reads with MiXCR anew, one entry per CDR3 protein. The sample includes 310,000 or so distinct CDR3 sequences, approximately 15% seen only once; the top ten take less than 70%. Source material: blood. The receptors originated from a woman between 55 and 75 years old with Graves' ophthalmopathy.

V is TRBV20-1 and J is TRBJ1-1, with a possible D match to TRBD1 (5 bases). This CDR3 has 14 residues. CDR1 is DFQATT and CDR2 is SNEGSKA in the germline V gene (reference sequence). Trimming cost V 5 bases and J 3 bases, with 16 bases left between them. CDR3 DNA sequence: TGCAGTGCTCCCATCCCCGACAGTTACACTGAAGCTTTCTTT. Encoded protein: CSAPIPDSYTEAFF.

The CDR3 region is CSARDPQGAYEQYF. CDR3 DNA sequence: TGCAGTGCTAGAGATCCGCAGGGGGCCTACGAGCAGTACTTC. The V gene is TRBV20-1, the J gene TRBJ2-7; 7 bases fit TRBD1. From germline, CDR1 is DFQATT and CDR2 SNEGSKA (reference sequence). With 0 bases clipped from V and 2 bases from J, the junction kept 4 bases outside the gene matches. The CDR3 is 14 residues long.

This clonotype appeared many times. The J gene is TRBJ2-7, the V gene TRBV6-2 or TRBV6-3; a weak D match, TRBD1 (6 bases). V lost 2 bases to trimming and J lost 3 bases, with 11 bases between them. Germline V CDR1 and CDR2: MNHEY, SVGEGT. The CDR3 sequence is 14 residues long. CDR3 in DNA: TGTGCCAGCAGTTACGGTGGACAGTTCTACGAGCAGTACTTC. It translates to CASSYGGQFYEQYF.

The sample holds a few counts of this clonotype. The rearrangement uses TRBV20-1 and TRBJ2-7; 10 nucleotides match TRBD2. The CDR3 spans 14 residues. The germline V gene encodes CDR1 DFQATT and CDR2 SNEGSKA (reference sequence). V lost 6 bases, J lost 7 bases, and 12 bases stayed unmatched. The CDR3, as DNA: TGCAGTGCACTCCCCCTAGCGGGAGCGGAAGAGCAGTACTTC. Translated, it gives CSALPLAGAEEQYF.

This rearrangement joins TRBV3-1 to TRBJ2-1; TRBD2 agrees at 11 bases. Germline V gives CDR1 LGHDT, CDR2 YNNKEL (reference sequence). V dropped 4 bases and J dropped 6; count of bases not matched to a gene: 5. CDR3 length equals 15 residues. CDR3 nucleotide sequence: TGTGCCAGCAGCCGGACTAGCGGGTTGTCCAATGAGCAGTTCTTC. Its translation is CASSRTSGLSNEQFF.

Turning to this clonotype: A much larger clone sits a single nucleotide away, making a read error possible. The chain carries TRBV28 and TRBJ1-1; TRBD1 is a possible D gene (5 bases). CDR3 length equals 16 residues. Trimming removed 2 bases at V and 4 bases at J, with 17 bases between. Germline CDR1 reads MDHEN; CDR2 reads SYDVKM. CDR3 coding DNA: TGTGCCAGCAGTTTAGGGGGGTTGGGCTCAATCACTGAAGCTTTCTTT. This sequence encodes CASSLGGLGSITEAFF. The full variable domain, completed using reference TRBV28 and TRBJ1-1, is DVKVTQSSRYLVKRTGEKVFLECVQDMDHENMFWYRQDPGLGLRLIYFSYDVKMKEKGDIPEGYSVSREKKERFSLILESASTNQTSMYLCASSLGGLGSITEAFFGQGTRLTVV.

J is TRBJ2-1 and V is TRBV6-1; no reliable D call. V was trimmed by 6 bases and J by 9 bases, leaving 6 bases between them. Germline V gene sequence: CDR1 MNHNS, CDR2 SASEGT. This CDR3 region has 10 residues. The CDR3 is CASRDLEQFF. CDR3 nucleotides: TGTGCCAGCAGGGATCTTGAGCAGTTCTTC.

This clonotype was counted many times. The chain uses TRBV5-1 and TRBJ2-7; 8 bases are shared with TRBD1. In germline, CDR1 is SGHRS, CDR2 YFSETQ. The J segment lost 5 bases and the V segment lost 4 bases, leaving 8 bases of the junction unmatched. The CDR3 sequence is 14 residues long. The CDR3 DNA reads as TGCGCCAGCAGCCGGACAGGGCAGATTAACGAGCAGTACTTC. It codes for CASSRTGQINEQYF.

In regard to this clonotype: The CDR3 does not end in the conserved phenylalanine or tryptophan, so this is likely a read error. CDR3 sequence (DNA): TGTGCCAGCAGTTCAGAACGGGGCAGCGGGAACACTGAAGCTTTCTAT. This sequence encodes CASSSERGSGNTEAFY. This chain uses TRBV9 with TRBJ1-1; maybe TRBD1 (5 bases). The germline V gene has CDR1 SGDLS and CDR2 YYNGEE. This CDR3 comprises 16 residues. With 5 bases removed from V and 1 base from J, the gap between germline ends came to 18 bases.

This clonotype was observed many times. The chain couples TRBV18 to TRBJ2-3; D is perhaps TRBD2 (6 bases). The CDR3 totals 14 residues. Germline V lookup: CDR1 KGHSH, CDR2 LQKENI. Trimming took 2 bases from V and 5 from J, leaving 11 bases between them. The CDR3 bases are TGTGCCAGCTCACCAAACCTCGGGGGAGATACGCAGTATTTT. Translation gives CASSPNLGGDTQYF. Using reference TRBV18 and TRBJ2-3 for the parts outside the CDR3, the full variable domain is NAGVMQNPRHLVRRRGQEARLRCSPMKGHSHVYWYRQLPEEGLKFMVYLQKENIIDESGMPKERFSAEFPKEGPSILRIQQVVRGDSAAYFCASSPNLGGDTQYFGPGTRLTVL.

This clonotype was found many times. The J gene is TRBJ2-7, the V gene TRBV28, with unresolved D. From germline, CDR1 is MDHEN and CDR2 SYDVKM. The CDR3 spans 14 residues. The germline V and J ends were trimmed by 6 bases and 2 bases, with 14 bases remaining between them. The CDR3 DNA reads as TGTGCCAGCAGCGATGGCAGGAACCCCTACGAGCAGTACTTC. Translating gives CASSDGRNPYEQYF.

The chain links TRBV5-1 to TRBJ1-2, with D unclear. The CDR3 length is 12 residues. With 0 bases removed from V and 10 bases from J, the gap between germline ends came to 10 bases. Germline assignment: CDR1 SGHRS and CDR2 YFSETQ. The CDR3 region has the DNA TGCGCCAGCAGCTTGGAAAGGGCGGACTACACCTTC. Its protein is CASSLERADYTF.

The rearrangement uses TRBV14 and TRBJ2-5; 7 positions match TRBD2. V dropped 3 bases and J dropped 7; count of bases not matched to a gene: 11. CDR1 SGHDN and CDR2 FVKESK come from the germline V gene. The CDR3 loop spans 15 amino acids. For the CDR3, the DNA is TGTGCCAGCAGCCAGCTCCAAGCGGGAATGGGGACCCAGTACTTC. This codes for CASSQLQAGMGTQYF.

A few counts support this clonotype. V and J are TRBV4-2 and TRBJ2-7, with 12 bases aligning to TRBD2. Germline trimming cut 3 bases from V and 3 bases from J; bases unmatched to any gene: 9. CDR1 is LGHNA, CDR2 YNFKEQ, per germline. The CDR3 covers 17 residues. CDR3 protein: CASSHRTGTSGYYEQYF. CDR3 bases: TGTGCCAGCAGCCACAGAACCGGGACTAGCGGGTACTACGAGCAGTACTTC.

This clonotype has ten or more counts. The CDR3, as DNA: TGTGCCAGCAGCGCCCAGACAGGGTCCGAGCAGTACTTC. As protein: CASSAQTGSEQYF. The J gene is TRBJ2-7, the V gene TRBV11-1; 7 bases align to TRBD1. Germline V CDR1 and CDR2: SGHAT, FQDESV (reference sequence). V was pared by 5 bases and J by 6 bases, with 7 bases of the junction left unmatched. CDR3 length: 13 residues.

Ten or more counts support this clonotype. V gene TRBV12-3 or TRBV12-4 combines with J gene TRBJ1-5; 7 nucleotides align to TRBD1. This CDR3 is 15 amino acids long. J lost 2 bases, V lost 3 bases, and 4 bases had no gene match. CDR3 sequence: CASSFHRGGNQPQHF. CDR3 nucleotides: TGTGCCAGCAGTTTCCACAGGGGAGGCAATCAGCCCCAGCATTTT.

The V gene is TRBV11-3, the J gene TRBJ2-1; 15 bases are shared with TRBD2. V lost 5 bases and J lost 6; bases outside the gene matches: 17. This CDR3 region has 20 residues. CDR1 is SGHNT and CDR2 is YENEEA in the germline V gene. CDR3 amino acids: CASSRKRTSGRAAGGNEQFF. In DNA form, the CDR3 reads TGTGCCAGCAGCCGAAAGCGGACTAGCGGGAGGGCCGCGGGAGGCAATGAGCAGTTCTTC.

This clonotype was seen a few times. This chain joins TRBV9 and TRBJ1-3; the D gene is possibly TRBD1 (5 bases). This CDR3 comprises 17 residues. V lost 4 bases and J 2 bases, leaving 19 bases between the germline ends. Germline V gene data show CDR1 as SGDLS and CDR2 as YYNGEE. The CDR3 nucleotides are TGTGCCAGCAGCCCTATTGGAGGGACCGGCCCTGGAAACACCATATATTTT. It is translated as CASSPIGGTGPGNTIYF.

The rearrangement links TRBV6-2 or TRBV6-3 to TRBJ2-1, with a weak D call TRBD2 (5 bases). The ends were cut back, 4 bases at V and 5 bases at J, with 21 bases in the middle. The germline V gene encodes CDR1 MNHEY and CDR2 SVGEGT. The CDR3 is 17 amino acids. CDR3 region: CASSWRRSSTRDNEQFF. DNA of the CDR3: TGTGCCAGCAGTTGGCGAAGGAGCAGCACGAGGGACAATGAGCAGTTCTTC.

V usage is TRBV5-6 and J usage is TRBJ1-1, with D possibly TRBD1 on 5 matching bases. The CDR3 contains 17 residues. Trimming took 4 bases from V and 1 from J, leaving 20 bases between them. Germline V gene lookup returns CDR1 SGHDT and CDR2 YYEEEE. The CDR3 sequence: CASSVNRWGLGNTEAFF. The CDR3 nucleotides read TGTGCCAGCAGCGTCAACAGGTGGGGGTTGGGGAACACTGAAGCTTTCTTT.

This clonotype turned up a few times. The V call is TRBV4-1, the J call TRBJ2-1, with 13 bases aligning to TRBD2. V shed 4 bases and J 11 bases; nucleotides not matched to a gene: 11. The CDR3 is 16 amino acids. The germline gives CDR1 MGHRA, CDR2 YSYEKL. The CDR3 region has the DNA TGCGCCAGCAGCCGAGAACTAGCGGGAGGGGCTGAAAAGCAGTTCTTC. Its translation is CASSRELAGGAEKQFF.

As concerns this clonotype: This may come from a read error, since a much larger clone is one base off. The rearrangement links TRBV5-1 to TRBJ1-3; no reliable D call. The V end lost 3 bases, the J end lost 3 bases, and 7 bases lay between the germline ends. Per germline, CDR1 SGHRS and CDR2 YFSETQ. This CDR3 is built from 13 residues. The CDR3 DNA reads as TGCGCCAGCAGCTGGAGCGGTGGAAACACCATATATTTT. Its translation: CASSWSGGNTIYF.

This clonotype has a count of ten or more. The chain recombines TRBV12-5 with TRBJ2-1; tentative D call: TRBD1 (5 bases). This CDR3 spans 17 amino acids. V lost 3 bases and J lost 0, with 15 bases in between. The germline V gene has CDR1 LGHNT and CDR2 FRNRAP. CDR3 coding DNA: TGTGCTAGTGGTTTTGGACAATTGGGGCCCTCCTACAATGAGCAGTTCTTC. This translates into CASGFGQLGPSYNEQFF.